Below, one T cell receptor (beta chain) is given with its context. This sample is drawn from a study of blood T cell repertoires in COVID-19. Germline CDR1 is SGDLS and CDR2 is YYNGEE. Unmatched junction bases numbered 6, after V lost 0 bases and J lost 7 bases. This CDR3 is built from 14 residues. As originally analysed: Amplifying reference gene primers gave estimates of nucleated cell counts. Assay used: immunoSEQ multiplex PCR; TCRdb lists only in-frame clones, some missing. D and trimming come from the DNA, and the V and J calls and clone size come from that table. Of roughly 250,000 clones listed, roughly 91% are singletons.

The V gene is TRBV9, the J gene TRBJ1-2; 7 positions agree with TRBD1. Sequences were obtained from peripheral blood. The receptor was isolated from a man younger than 40 with acute or convalescent COVID-19. CDR3 DNA: TGTGCCAGCAGCGTAGAAGGGGGCCTAGGTGGCTACACCTTC. Translation gives CASSVEGGLGGYTF.